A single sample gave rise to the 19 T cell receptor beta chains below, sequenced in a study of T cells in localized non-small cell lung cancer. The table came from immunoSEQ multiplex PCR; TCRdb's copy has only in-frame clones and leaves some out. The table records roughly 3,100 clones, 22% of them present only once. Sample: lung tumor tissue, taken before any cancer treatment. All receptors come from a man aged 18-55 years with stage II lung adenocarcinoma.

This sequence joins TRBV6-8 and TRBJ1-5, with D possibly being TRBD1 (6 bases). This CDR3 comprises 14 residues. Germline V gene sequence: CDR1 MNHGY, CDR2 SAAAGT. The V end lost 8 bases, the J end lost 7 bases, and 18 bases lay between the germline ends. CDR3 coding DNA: TGTGCCAGCGAATCGGTAGGGGGAGGGCAGCCCCAGCATTTT. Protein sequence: CASESVGGGQPQHF.

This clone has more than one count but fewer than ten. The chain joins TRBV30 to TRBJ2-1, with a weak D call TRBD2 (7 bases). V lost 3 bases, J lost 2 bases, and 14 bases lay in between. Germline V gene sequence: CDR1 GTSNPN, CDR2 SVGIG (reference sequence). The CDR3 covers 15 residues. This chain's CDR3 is CAWRQGGGPYNEQFF. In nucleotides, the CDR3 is TGTGCCTGGAGACAGGGCGGGGGCCCCTACAATGAGCAGTTCTTC.

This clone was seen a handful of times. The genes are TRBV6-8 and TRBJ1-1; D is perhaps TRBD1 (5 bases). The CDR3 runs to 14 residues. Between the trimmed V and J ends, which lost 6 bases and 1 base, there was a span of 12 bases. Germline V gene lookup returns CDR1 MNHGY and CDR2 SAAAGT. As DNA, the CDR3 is TGTGCCAGCAGCCAGGACAACCAGAACACTGAAGCTTTCTTT. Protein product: CASSQDNQNTEAFF.

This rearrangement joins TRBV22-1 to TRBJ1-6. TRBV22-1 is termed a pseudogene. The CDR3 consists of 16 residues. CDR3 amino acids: CASSLTLGGLNSPLHF. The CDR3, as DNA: TGTGCCAGCAGTTTAACCCTGGGAGGGCTTAATTCACCCCTCCACTTT.

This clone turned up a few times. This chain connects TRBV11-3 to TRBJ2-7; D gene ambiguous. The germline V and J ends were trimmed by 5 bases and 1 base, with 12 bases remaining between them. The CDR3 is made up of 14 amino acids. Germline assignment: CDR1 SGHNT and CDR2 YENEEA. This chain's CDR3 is CASSPSPLSYEQYF. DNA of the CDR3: TGTGCCAGCAGCCCTAGTCCACTTTCCTACGAGCAGTACTTC.

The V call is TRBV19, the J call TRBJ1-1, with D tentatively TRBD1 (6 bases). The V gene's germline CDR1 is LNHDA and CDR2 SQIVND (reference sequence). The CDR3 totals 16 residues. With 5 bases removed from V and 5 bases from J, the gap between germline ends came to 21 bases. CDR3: CASSPPPGVGNTEAFF. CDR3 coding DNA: TGTGCCAGTAGTCCCCCGCCAGGGGTAGGTAATACTGAAGCTTTCTTT.

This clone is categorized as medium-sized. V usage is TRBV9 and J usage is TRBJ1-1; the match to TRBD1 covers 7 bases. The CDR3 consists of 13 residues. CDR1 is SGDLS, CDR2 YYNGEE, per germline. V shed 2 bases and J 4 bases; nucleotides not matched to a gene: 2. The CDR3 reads CASSVGQLTEAFF. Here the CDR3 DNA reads TGTGCCAGCAGCGTGGGACAGCTCACTGAAGCTTTCTTT. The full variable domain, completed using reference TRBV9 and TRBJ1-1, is DSGVTQTPKHLITATGQRVTLRCSPRSGDLSVYWYQQSLDQGLQFLIQYYNGEERAKGNILERFSAQQFPDLHSELNLSSLELGDSALYFCASSVGQLTEAFFGQGTRLTVV.

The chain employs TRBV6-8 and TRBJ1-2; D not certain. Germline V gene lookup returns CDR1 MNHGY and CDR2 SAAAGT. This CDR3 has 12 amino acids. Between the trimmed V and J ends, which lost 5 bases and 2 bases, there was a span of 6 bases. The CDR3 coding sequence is TGTGCCAGCAGTCCCTTCAACTATGGCTACACCTTC. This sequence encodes CASSPFNYGYTF.

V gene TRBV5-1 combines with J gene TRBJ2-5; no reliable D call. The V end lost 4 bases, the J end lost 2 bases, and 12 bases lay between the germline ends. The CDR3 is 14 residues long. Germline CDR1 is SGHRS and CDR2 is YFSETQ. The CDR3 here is CASSPTTTQETQYF. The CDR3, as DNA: TGCGCCAGCAGCCCGACGACGACTCAAGAGACCCAGTACTTC.

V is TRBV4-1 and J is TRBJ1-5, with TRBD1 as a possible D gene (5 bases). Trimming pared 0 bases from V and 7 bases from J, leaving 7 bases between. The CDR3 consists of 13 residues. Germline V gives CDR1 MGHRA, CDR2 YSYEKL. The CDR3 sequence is CASSQEEGQPQHF. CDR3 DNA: TGCGCCAGCAGCCAAGAGGAGGGGCAGCCCCAGCATTTT.

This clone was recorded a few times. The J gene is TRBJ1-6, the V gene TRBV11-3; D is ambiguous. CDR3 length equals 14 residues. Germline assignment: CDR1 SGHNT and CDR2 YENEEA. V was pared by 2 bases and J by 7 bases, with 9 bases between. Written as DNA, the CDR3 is TGTGCCAGCAGCTTAACAGCGCTAAATTCACCCCTCCACTTT. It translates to CASSLTALNSPLHF.

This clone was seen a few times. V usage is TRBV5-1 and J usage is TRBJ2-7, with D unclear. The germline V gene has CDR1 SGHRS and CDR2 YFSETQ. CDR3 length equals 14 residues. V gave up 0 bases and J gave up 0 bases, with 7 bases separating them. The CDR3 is CASSLGLLSYEQYF. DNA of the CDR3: TGCGCCAGCAGCTTGGGTTTGCTCTCCTACGAGCAGTACTTC.

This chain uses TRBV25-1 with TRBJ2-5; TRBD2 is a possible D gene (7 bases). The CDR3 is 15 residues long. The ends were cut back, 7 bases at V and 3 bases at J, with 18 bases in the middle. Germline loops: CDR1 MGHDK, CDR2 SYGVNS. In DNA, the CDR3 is TGTGCCAGCATGGGGAACAGGGAGGGAGAAGAGACCCAGTACTTC. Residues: CASMGNREGEETQYF.

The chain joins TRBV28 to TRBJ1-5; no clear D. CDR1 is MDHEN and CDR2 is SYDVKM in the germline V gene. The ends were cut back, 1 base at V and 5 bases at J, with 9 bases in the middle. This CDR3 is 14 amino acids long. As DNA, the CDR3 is TGTGCCAGCAGTTTATCGGTCGCCCATCAGCCCCAGCATTTT. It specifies CASSLSVAHQPQHF.

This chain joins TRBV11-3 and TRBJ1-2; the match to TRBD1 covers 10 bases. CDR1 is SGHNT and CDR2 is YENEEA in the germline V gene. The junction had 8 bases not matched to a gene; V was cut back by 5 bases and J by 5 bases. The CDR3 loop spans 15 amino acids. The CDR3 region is CASSSATGGGYGYTF. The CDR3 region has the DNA TGTGCCAGCAGCAGTGCGACAGGGGGCGGTTATGGCTACACCTTC. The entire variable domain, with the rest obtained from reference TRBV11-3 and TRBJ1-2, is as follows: EAGVVQSPRYKIIEKKQPVAFWCNPISGHNTLYWYLQNLGQGPELLIRYENEEAVDDSQLPKDRFSAERLKGVDSTLKIQPAELGDSAVYLCASSSATGGGYGYTFGSGTRLTVV.

The CDR3 DNA follows: TGTGCCAGCAGCGTAAGACAGGGGGCATTGAACACTGAAGCTTTCTTT. Its translation: CASSVRQGALNTEAFF. The chain carries TRBV11-3 and TRBJ1-1; TRBD1 aligns across 10 bases. Germline V CDR1 and CDR2: SGHNT, YENEEA. V was clipped by 5 bases and J by 0 bases; unmatched bases: 6. The CDR3 loop spans 16 amino acids.

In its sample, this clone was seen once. The DNA for the CDR3 is TGCGCCAGCAGCCGGGACAGGGCGAACACTGAAGCTTTCTTT. It specifies CASSRDRANTEAFF. The chain is built from TRBV5-1 and TRBJ1-1, with 9 bases lining up with TRBD1. CDR3 length equals 14 residues. J lost 1 base, V lost 4 bases, and 2 bases had no gene match. The germline CDR1 and CDR2 sequences are SGHRS and YFSETQ.

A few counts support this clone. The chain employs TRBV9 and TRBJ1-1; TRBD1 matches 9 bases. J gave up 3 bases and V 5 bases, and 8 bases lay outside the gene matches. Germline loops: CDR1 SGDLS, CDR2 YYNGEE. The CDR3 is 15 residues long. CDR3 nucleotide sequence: TGTGCCAGCAGGGACGGACAGGGGCGGTACACTGAAGCTTTCTTT. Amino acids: CASRDGQGRYTEAFF.

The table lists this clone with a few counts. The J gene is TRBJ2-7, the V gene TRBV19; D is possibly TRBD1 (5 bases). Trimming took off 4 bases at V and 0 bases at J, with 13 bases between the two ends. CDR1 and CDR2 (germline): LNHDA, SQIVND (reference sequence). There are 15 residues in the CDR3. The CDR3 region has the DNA TGTGCCAGTAGTAGCGCGACAGTGAGCTCCTACGAGCAGTACTTC. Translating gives CASSSATVSSYEQYF.